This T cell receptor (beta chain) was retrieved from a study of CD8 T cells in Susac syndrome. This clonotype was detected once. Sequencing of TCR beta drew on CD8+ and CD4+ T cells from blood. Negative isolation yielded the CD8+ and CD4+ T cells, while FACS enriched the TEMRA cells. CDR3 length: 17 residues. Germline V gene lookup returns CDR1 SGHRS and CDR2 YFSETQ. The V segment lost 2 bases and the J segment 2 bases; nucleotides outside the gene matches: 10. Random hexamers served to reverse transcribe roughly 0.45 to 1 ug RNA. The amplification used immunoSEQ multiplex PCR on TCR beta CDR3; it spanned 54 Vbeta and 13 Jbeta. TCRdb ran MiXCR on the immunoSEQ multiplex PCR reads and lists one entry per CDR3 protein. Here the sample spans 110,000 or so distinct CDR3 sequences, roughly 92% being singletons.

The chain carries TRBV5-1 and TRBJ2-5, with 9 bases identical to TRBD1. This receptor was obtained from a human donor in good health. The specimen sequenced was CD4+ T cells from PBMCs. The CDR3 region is CASSFPRQGGQQETQYF. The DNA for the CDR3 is TGCGCCAGCAGCTTCCCGAGACAGGGGGGCCAACAAGAGACCCAGTACTTC.